This is a list of T cell receptor beta chains from one sample in a study of T cell changes during pregnancy in multiple sclerosis. Sequencing used immunoSEQ multiplex PCR; TCRdb keeps in-frame clones, though not all of them. Of roughly 110,000 clones listed, 85% to 95% are singletons. Here the sequenced sample was peripheral blood, taken after pregnancy. Receptors originate from a female donor with multiple sclerosis, enrolled in a pregnancy study. Each CDR3 is given with its conserved first and last residue. D genes are given only for firm matches. Expanded clones get a size class; other rows say once, few or many, or leave the size out.

v_call	j_call	cdr3_length	clone_size	d_call	cdr3_aa	cdr3_nt
TRBV18	TRBJ2-6	19	NA	TRBD2	CASSPVKLAGVPGANVLTF	TGTGCCAGCTCACCAGTTAAGCTAGCGGGAGTTCCTGGGGCCAACGTCCTGACTTTC
TRBV10-3	TRBJ2-3	14	NA	TRBD2	CAIRGGGAADTQYF	TGTGCCATCAGAGGCGGGGGGGCCGCAGATACGCAGTATTTT
TRBV6-1	TRBJ2-6	15	once	NA	CASSEALSGANVLTF	TGTGCCAGCAGTGAGGCTCTCTCTGGGGCCAACGTCCTGACTTTC
TRBV5-1	TRBJ1-3	16	NA	TRBD1	CASSATGGVTGNTIYF	TGCGCCAGCAGCGCTACAGGGGGCGTAACTGGAAACACCATATATTTT
TRBV12-2	TRBJ2-7	15	NA	NA	CASRLVGDSGVEQYF	TGTGCAAGTCGCTTAGTGGGGGATAGCGGGGTCGAGCAGTACTTC
TRBV5-1	TRBJ2-3	17	NA	TRBD1	CASSPSGNRGSTDTQYF	TGCGCCAGCAGCCCCTCCGGGAACAGGGGGAGCACAGATACGCAGTATTTT
TRBV5-6	TRBJ2-7	15	NA	TRBD2	CASSFLSGGAYEQYF	TGTGCCAGCAGCTTCTTAAGCGGGGGGGCCTACGAGCAGTACTTC
TRBV19	TRBJ2-1	16	NA	TRBD2	CASSILAGAILNEQFF	TGTGCCAGTAGTATACTAGCGGGAGCCATCCTGAATGAGCAGTTCTTC
TRBV27	TRBJ2-5	14	NA	NA	CATAETWSKETQYF	TGTGCCACCGCCGAGACCTGGAGTAAAGAGACCCAGTACTTC
TRBV5-5	TRBJ1-1	14	NA	NA	CASSSSPHRTEAFF	TGTGCCAGCAGCTCAAGCCCCCACCGTACTGAAGCTTTCTTT
TRBV5-8	TRBJ1-2	13	NA	TRBD1	CASSWGQRRGYTF	TGTGCCAGCAGCTGGGGACAGCGCCGGGGCTACACCTTC
TRBV5-1	TRBJ2-1	15	NA	TRBD2	CASSAAGTSHNEQFF	TGCGCCAGCAGCGCCGCCGGGACTAGCCACAATGAGCAGTTCTTC
TRBV27	TRBJ1-5	15	once	NA	CASSPPGHPNQPQHF	TGTGCCAGCAGTCCTCCGGGTCACCCCAATCAGCCCCAGCATTTT
TRBV5-1	TRBJ2-2	17	NA	TRBD2	CASSLSPSGSRTGELFF	TGCGCCAGCAGCTTGAGCCCCAGCGGGAGTAGAACCGGGGAGCTGTTTTTT
TRBV30	TRBJ1-6	13	NA	TRBD1	CAWSADRGSPLHF	TGTGCCTGGAGTGCCGACAGGGGTTCACCCCTCCACTTT
TRBV7-9	TRBJ2-7	16	NA	NA	CASSVTGASATNLEYF	TGTGCCAGCTCGGTTACGGGAGCCTCCGCGACAAATCTGGAGTACTTC
TRBV27	TRBJ2-1	16	NA	TRBD2	CASSGGLAGRYNEQFF	TGTGCCAGCAGTGGAGGACTAGCGGGGCGATACAATGAGCAGTTCTTC
TRBV5-4	TRBJ2-1	15	NA	TRBD1	CASSLDRGSHNEQFF	TGTGCCAGCAGCTTGGACAGGGGGTCCCACAATGAGCAGTTCTTC
TRBV11-2	TRBJ2-3	12	NA	NA	CASSLNLDTQYF	TGTGCCAGCAGTTTAAACTTAGATACGCAGTATTTT
TRBV7-9	TRBJ1-1	14	NA	NA	CASSLREAHTEAFF	TGTGCCAGCAGCTTACGAGAGGCCCACACTGAAGCTTTCTTT
TRBV2	TRBJ2-3	15	once	TRBD1	CASKRQGPRTDTQYF	TGTGCCAGCAAAAGACAGGGGCCGCGCACAGATACGCAGTATTTT
TRBV18	TRBJ2-3	15	NA	TRBD2	CASSPGLAPTDTQYF	TGTGCCAGCTCACCTGGACTAGCCCCCACAGATACGCAGTATTTT
TRBV6-1	TRBJ1-1	13	few	NA	CASRRGTTSEAFF	TGTGCCAGCAGACGGGGAACTACCTCTGAAGCTTTCTTT
TRBV27	TRBJ2-5	18	NA	NA	CASTPRVRGTDGQETQYF	TGTGCCAGCACCCCTAGGGTTAGGGGGACCGATGGGCAAGAGACCCAGTACTTC
TRBV18	TRBJ2-1	14	NA	NA	CASSPSGGPNEQFF	TGTGCCAGCTCACCATCAGGGGGGCCAAATGAGCAGTTCTTC
TRBV2	TRBJ2-7	14	NA	NA	CASTLLGGGYEQYF	TGTGCCAGCACCCTCTTGGGAGGGGGCTACGAGCAGTACTTC
TRBV29-1	TRBJ2-2	13	NA	NA	CSVDIRGTGELFF	TGCAGCGTTGACATCCGAGGTACCGGGGAGCTGTTTTTT
TRBV5-1	TRBJ2-2	15	NA	TRBD1	CASSLEGQGTGELFF	TGCGCCAGCAGCTTGGAGGGACAGGGGACCGGGGAGCTGTTTTTT
TRBV29-1	TRBJ2-2	14	NA	NA	CSVEGQANTGELFF	TGCAGCGTTGAGGGACAAGCGAACACCGGGGAGCTGTTTTTT
TRBV27	TRBJ1-1	16	NA	NA	CASSPKKIAVRTEAFF	TGTGCCAGCAGTCCCAAAAAGATCGCGGTTCGAACTGAAGCTTTCTTT
TRBV30	TRBJ2-1	15	NA	NA	CAWSVQWGPLNEQFF	TGTGCCTGGAGTGTACAATGGGGGCCTCTCAATGAGCAGTTCTTC
TRBV19	TRBJ1-6	13	few	NA	CASTVNYNSPLHF	TGTGCCAGTACAGTGAACTATAATTCACCCCTCCACTTT
TRBV18	TRBJ1-5	14	few	NA	CASSPRQSNQPQHF	TGTGCCAGCTCACCCAGACAGAGCAATCAGCCCCAGCATTTT
TRBV30	TRBJ2-7	15	NA	TRBD2	CAWSGGLAGSYEQYF	TGTGCCTGGAGTGGGGGACTAGCGGGTTCCTACGAGCAGTACTTC
TRBV30	TRBJ2-6	17	NA	NA	CAWSATTRSSGANVLTF	TGTGCCTGGAGTGCGACGACGAGGAGCTCTGGGGCCAACGTCCTGACTTTC
TRBV18	TRBJ1-2	13	NA	NA	CASSPPGADGYTF	TGTGCCAGCTCACCACCTGGGGCCGATGGCTACACCTTC
TRBV15	TRBJ2-1	13	NA	NA	CATSRAAGNEQFF	TGTGCCACCAGCAGAGCGGCGGGGAATGAGCAGTTCTTC
TRBV30	TRBJ1-5	14	NA	NA	CAWSDLGRNQPQHF	TGTGCCTGGAGTGATTTGGGGAGGAATCAGCCCCAGCATTTT
TRBV15	TRBJ2-2	12	NA	NA	CATSPGRVQLFF	TGTGCCACCAGCCCGGGCAGGGTCCAGCTGTTTTTT
TRBV29-1	TRBJ2-1	15	NA	NA	CSAIPSDGSYNEQFF	TGCAGCGCCATTCCTAGCGACGGATCCTACAATGAGCAGTTCTTC
TRBV7-8	TRBJ1-6	17	NA	NA	CASSLVNRVVVGSPLHF	TGTGCCAGCAGCTTAGTCAACAGGGTTGTGGTGGGTTCACCCCTCCACTTT
TRBV2	TRBJ2-1	13	NA	TRBD1	CARNRDRGNEQFF	TGTGCCAGAAACCGGGACAGGGGCAATGAGCAGTTCTTC
TRBV27	TRBJ2-5	16	NA	TRBD2	CASSDTLAGGRETQYF	TGTGCCAGCAGCGATACACTAGCGGGGGGGCGGGAGACCCAGTACTTC
TRBV4-1	TRBJ2-1	16	NA	TRBD2	CASSQDSGLAINEQFF	TGCGCCAGCAGCCAAGATTCAGGACTAGCGATTAATGAGCAGTTCTTC
TRBV19	TRBJ1-5	17	NA	TRBD1	CASSPRPGTGGNQPQHF	TGTGCCAGTAGTCCTCGCCCCGGGACAGGGGGGAATCAGCCCCAGCATTTT